This T cell receptor beta chain derives from a study of T cells in tuberculosis. Findings and limits, study-wide: Smaller alpha distances in active tuberculosis partly reflected shorter CDR3-alpha lengths.

On this clone: Its antigen is as yet unknown.

On average about 100,000 T cells per donor were immunosequenced. Profiled with immunoSEQ multiplex PCR; TCRdb holds only in-frame clones, not every one. The sample lists some 41,000 clones, 90% to 95% occurring once. V lost 1 base and J lost 3, with 18 bases in between. CDR3 length equals 17 residues. Germline V gives CDR1 SGHVS, CDR2 FNYEAQ. The sample comprised PBMCs. The TCR originated in a donor between 5 and 29 years old with latent tuberculosis or without tuberculosis infection. Some clones in this sample may be carry-over from other donors' samples. The rearrangement joins TRBV7-6 to TRBJ1-2; D perhaps matches TRBD1 (5 bases). The CDR3 sequence is CASSLERAPAGHYGYTF. CDR3 coding DNA: TGTGCCAGCAGCTTAGAAAGGGCTCCGGCAGGGCACTATGGCTACACCTTC.